This T cell receptor beta chain came from a study of cytomegalovirus exposure and HLA in healthy donors (dated by TCRdb to about 2017). In terms of the full investigation: In an earlier analysis of roughly 590 of the donors, 276 Gb of sequence data and roughly 100 million unique TCR beta sequences from roughly 190 million T cells were reported. Roughly 300 gigabases of sequencing data and approximately 84 million unique TCR sequences were included in an early release covering several hundred HLA-typed donors. The genetic ancestry cluster associated with self-reported Caucasian donors included 81% of the approximately 400 genotyped donors. The study aimed to test whether cataloging public T cell receptors could reveal signatures of past pathogen exposure. The T cell repertoires of 666 subjects were profiled by immunosequencing and related to cytomegalovirus serostatus. A separate validation cohort of roughly 110 different subjects was used in addition to the roughly 720-subject first cohort. The study combined high-throughput TCR immunosequencing, statistical association of individual TCRs with disease status, and machine learning to predict cytomegalovirus infection status. In a later analysis, previously published TCR beta repertoires from hundreds of donors were re-analyzed and high-resolution HLA genotyping was added so that TCR occurrence patterns could be studied. Rather than using new phenotypic data, the later analysis identified candidate immune exposures from TCR beta sequences and from how often those sequences occurred across donors. To decide whether each TCR beta V gene segment behaved as functional or pseudogenic, an earlier analysis of several hundred of the donors relied on high-throughput TCR beta sequencing. Donor age, sex, ethnicity and CMV serostatus were compiled alongside the repertoire data. A later genetic analysis used genome-wide SNP genotypes for about 60% of the 666 donors, treating that subset as a discovery cohort. All discovery cohort repertoires had been generated on a single sequencing platform. Class I and class II HLA loci were covered by the typing at four-digit resolution. The number of typed donors differed by locus: about 620-640 for A, B, C, DRB1 and DQB1; 500 to 550 for DQA1; around 580 for DPA1; and approximately 450 for DPB1. Because of strong linkage in the cohort, a few DR-DQ haplotypes were treated as single units for association and clustering. Across about 380 genotyped donors of the cohort, an average of about 240,000 unique TCR beta nucleotide sequences per donor were sequenced, and 15% to 20% of those sequences were non-productive.

A word on this clone: Its antigen is still unknown.

Libraries came from the immunoSEQ multiplex PCR assay. The multiplex PCR relied on a mix of 60 forward primers for TCR Vbeta segments and 13 reverse primers for TCR Jbeta segments. Amplification of the CDR3 region of rearranged TCR beta genes was performed with a multiplex PCR assay on genomic DNA. The amplified TCR beta libraries were sequenced on the Illumina HiSeq System as 87-base-pair reads. Regarding the original processing steps: A later analysis tallied around 80 million unique TCR beta chains across the 666 repertoires, and about 10 million of those chains were shared by two or more donors. To remove PCR and sequencing errors, raw reads were error-corrected and collapsed into unique sequences using a nearest-neighbor algorithm that merged closely related sequences. To assign V, D and J gene segments, CDR3 sequences were aligned to IMGT reference sequences. For a sequence to be retained, at least a six-nucleotide match to both a V gene segment and a J gene segment was required. Rearrangements were called productive when the CDR3 lacked stop codons and stayed in frame with V and J; all others were non-productive. Following IMGT convention, CDR3 was defined as the stretch from the second conserved V-encoded cysteine to the conserved J-encoded phenylalanine. Sequences without an unambiguous match to a single V gene segment were excluded from the earlier analysis of approximately 560 of the donors. An earlier analysis of over 450 of the donors classified V segments as functional when productive rearrangements were above 56.7% and as segregating when the standard deviation between donors was above 5%. To diagnose cytomegalovirus status from the catalog of TCR beta chain sequences, a statistical classification framework was built. A later analysis assigned V and J genes by comparing TCR nucleotide sequences with IMGT/GENE-DB human TR gene sequences. In a later analysis, CDR3 sequences and most-parsimonious VDJ recombination scenarios were assigned using the TCRdist pipeline. In a later analysis, every TCR beta chain was defined by the combination of its CDR3 amino acid sequence and its V-gene family, and reads without a unique V-gene family were dropped. In a later analysis, a few hundred highly shared, low-generation-probability nucleotide sequences were removed to address suspected cross-contamination and a sequencing artifact. In a later analysis, a clonal expansion index was calculated for each public chain from normalized within-repertoire ranks of inferred template counts. In a later analysis, generation probabilities were computed with a VDJ recombination model fitted to out-of-frame rearrangements, and the resulting probabilities were checked against IGoR. In a later analysis, TCR-TCR, TCR-HLA and TCR-CMV co-occurrence was scored with hypergeometric tests, and a repertoire-size bias correction was applied to TCR pairs. A later analysis estimated false discovery rates by permuting HLA or CMV assignments 20 times. In a later analysis, co-occurring TCRs were grouped with DBSCAN, and TCRdist sequence similarity was added when clustering was performed within HLA-allele-positive subsets. Repertoires with fewer than 30,000 or more than 120,000 public chains, plus five repertoires with anomalous nucleotide sharing, were excluded from co-occurrence clustering. Imported from immuneACCESS, the table was reduced by TCRdb to in-frame sequences with V and J called. These copies leave out some clones; in studies compared against another copy, an unresolved V gene accounts for under half, and the cause of the remainder is not known. D and trimming were read from the DNA, whereas the V and J calls and clone size are those reported in that table. The table for this sample records more than 55,000 clones. The top ten hold 5% of the sample.

The cohort consisted of 650 to 850 healthy bone marrow donors. At the time of sampling, all cohort members were nominally healthy, though unrecorded immune exposures were likely present. The donor tested CMV seropositive and was one of the 289 seropositive cohort members. A peripheral blood sample was collected from each donor, and TCR beta sequencing was performed on peripheral blood mononuclear cells. The Qiagen DNeasy Blood Extraction Kit was used to extract genomic DNA from the blood cell samples. V and J lose 6 bases and 3 bases, and a span of 12 bases separates them. The germline V gene encodes CDR1 MNHEY and CDR2 SVGAGI. Measured from the cysteine to the phenylalanine, the CDR3 is 13 residues long. The kept DNA is CDR3 alone, 39 bases in frame from the first base. Overall study outcomes, separate from this receptor: The classifier was reported to diagnose cytomegalovirus status with high specificity and sensitivity in both the original and validation cohorts. The study gave a list of over 150 TCR beta chains associated with cytomegalovirus. An earlier analysis of approximately 500 of the donors showed that most TCR beta V segments appeared in productive rearrangements either about 87% or about 30% of the time, which broadly matched IMGT annotations. Sequencing depth was assumed to be roughly uniform across donors in the presence/absence analyses, though that assumption may not hold. A further reported finding was that TCR beta sequences accurately predicted the HLA-A and HLA-B alleles for most subjects in the first cohort. According to a later analysis, TCR association rates differed among HLA loci, with DRB1 alleles showing the most associated TCRs and HLA-C alleles showing the fewest. Specific HLA alleles were associated with 16,951 TCR beta sequences at a false discovery rate of 0.05 in a later analysis. A later genetic analysis reported fewer N-insertions in productive TCRs among donors in an Asian-associated ancestry cluster than the roughly 670-donor mean. The earlier analysis of a few hundred of the donors excluded roughly 17 rarely observed V segments, including chromosome 9 orphons, because counts were too low. The only immune exposure information available for the cohort was CMV serostatus. V-gene and J-gene trimming of TCR beta chains was associated with a missense DCLRE1C variant in a later genetic analysis, and the association was replicated in an independent cohort. A group of highly shared sequence variants was considered likely to be a technical artifact of the sequencing pipeline. In vitro tests confirmed that a few of the cytomegalovirus-associated TCR beta chains recognize cytomegalovirus antigens. In this cohort, only TCR beta chains were sequenced, and detectable features were limited by the absence of alpha or paired-chain data. Strong co-occurrence of HLA alleles, especially DR and DQ, made assigning TCR associations to individual alleles difficult. A later analysis reported that several top co-occurrence clusters appeared linked to parvovirus B19, influenza, CMV and Epstein-Barr virus. Because some donors lacked HLA typing at each locus, the association tests relied only on the typed subset. Most CMV-associated TCR beta chains appeared to be HLA-restricted in a later analysis, and the HLA associations seemed to be driven largely by CMV exposure. A later analysis found that HLA-associated TCR beta chains were more clonally expanded and had lower generation probabilities than equally common non-associated chains. Correlated functional status among segregating V segments might reflect linkage disequilibrium, but an unknown experimental factor could not be ruled out. While some public TCRs were present in many individuals, most TCR sequences turned up only very rarely across donors. According to the authors, the approach could potentially be generalized to other disease states and immunological phenotypes. Some IMGT-functional V segments, including TRBV6-2 and TRBV6-3, could not be told apart with the 87-base-pair reads, so those segments were excluded.

The sequencing sample was made of PBMCs. The V gene is TRBV6-5 and the J gene is TRBJ2-7; TRBD2 is possibly the D segment (5 matching bases). This sequence was found in a woman aged 40 to 50 in good health and CMV-seropositive. The DNA sequence follows: TGTGCCAGCAGATTCGACGGGAACTACGAGCAGTACTTC. It encodes CASRFDGNYEQYF.